This TCR beta chain was recovered during a study of T cell clones after liver transplantation. Study overall: A pre-transplant mixed lymphocyte reaction with TCRbeta sequencing defined graft-donor-reactive clones followed in post-transplant blood. Graft-donor-reactive sequences were compared with third-party-reactive TCRbeta sequences from pre-transplant mixed lymphocyte reactions.

This table comes from immunoSEQ multiplex PCR, and its TCRdb copy is limited to in-frame clones, with some not included. The sample holds around 30,000 clones, around 94% seen once. The V and J ends lost 4 bases and 2 bases respectively, with 14 bases between them. CDR1 is KGHSH and CDR2 is LQKENI in the germline V gene. The CDR3 covers 15 residues. This specimen was CD8+ T cells from blood, taken 12 months after liver transplant. The sequence was obtained from a human patient who received a liver transplant. Some of the T cells may derive from the graft donor. The chain is built from TRBV18 and TRBJ2-5; D ambiguous. CDR3 in DNA: TGTGCCAGCTCACTTAGCCGGCGCTTACAAGAGACCCAGTACTTC. Amino acids: CASSLSRRLQETQYF.